What follows is one T cell receptor (beta chain) and its context. This clonotype occurred a few times. There is no known antigen for this receptor. Qualities for individual bases were not recorded, and no much larger clone is one base off. The CDR3 goes from the cysteine to the phenylalanine over 14 residues. Kept here is only the CDR3 DNA, which spans 42 bases and is read in frame from base 1. CDR1 and CDR2 were assigned from the germline V gene (reference sequence) as LNHDA and SQIVND. Relative to germline, V is missing 3 bases and J is missing 6 bases, with 7 bases of the junction outside any gene match. Sequencing relied on an Illumina HiSeq 1500. TCRdb's own reprocessing of the public reads used fastp at Q25 and MiXCR and kept productive beta chains. Identical CDR3 proteins give one entry, which carries the most common genes and DNA. The sample records hundreds of thousands of distinct CDR3 sequences, around 11% of which are singletons. The ten top clones hold 10% of the sample.

This sample is part of a study of T cell repertoires in cytomegalovirus infection (dated by TCRdb to between 2018 and 2021). Regarding the study in general: Donor HLA type was relevant to the analysis, because carriage of CMV infection together with the matching HLA type was indicated by public TCR beta signatures. Overall results and qualifications from the work: In the ex vivo response, HLA-C-restricted CMV-specific TCR beta clonotypes were dominant, and in two of eight donors the single most frequent clonotype came from this HLA-C-restricted group. Cumulative frequency of public TCR beta family members discriminated carriers of CMV infection plus the relevant HLA type in this cohort and an independent roughly 330-donor cohort.

Sequenced input: PBMCs. The V and J segments used are TRBV19 and TRBJ1-1, with TRBD1 identical over 7 junction bases. This TCR was recovered from a human donor in good health (CMV status not recorded). Some clones in this sample may be carry-over from other donors' samples. The CDR3 protein sequence reads: CASSITGVSAEAFF. The base sequence is TGTGCCAGTAGTATCACAGGGGTCAGCGCTGAAGCTTTCTTT.